This is a list of T cell receptor beta chains from one sample in a study of blood T cell repertoires in COVID-19. The method was immunoSEQ multiplex PCR; TCRdb's version includes in-frame clones alone and lacks a portion of them. The sample includes around 68,000 clones, around 90% of them seen just once. The sequencing sample was made of peripheral blood. These receptor sequences come from a man aged 45-60 years with active COVID-19. Both conserved end residues are part of each CDR3. Not all rows give a size; the values are once, few, many and, for expanded clones, a class.

J gene,V gene,clone size,CDR3 protein
TRBJ2-2,TRBV24-1,-,CATSDLQTGNTGELFF
TRBJ2-7,TRBV6-5,-,CASSRQGRPDYEQYF
TRBJ2-3,TRBV7-9,-,CASSGDSSTDTQYF
TRBJ2-4,TRBV29-1,-,CSVEERDKNIQYF
TRBJ2-5,TRBV5-1,-,CASSLVGGAETQYF
TRBJ1-1,TRBV18,-,CASSPSGTGLGLKTEAFF
TRBJ1-2,TRBV7-2,-,CASSTADRGLGYTF
TRBJ2-7,TRBV7-9,-,CASTTSGRAYEQYF
TRBJ2-1,TRBV5-4,few,CASSLDGLNEQFF
TRBJ2-1,TRBV5-6,medium-sized,CASSEASEQFF
TRBJ1-2,TRBV6-5,-,CASSFRQGDYGYTF
TRBJ2-5,TRBV2,-,CATKTGTSSETQYF
TRBJ1-1,TRBV5-4,-,CASRGPGDEAFF
TRBJ2-3,TRBV28,-,CASGGPVTDTQYF
TRBJ1-5,TRBV28,-,CASSDREGVQGNQPQHF
TRBJ2-7,TRBV28,once,CASSSISSSFEQYF
TRBJ2-3,TRBV7-3,few,CASSLAGGIADTQYF
TRBJ1-1,TRBV7-3,-,CASSFRQDNTEAFF